This T cell receptor (beta chain) was captured in a study of cytomegalovirus exposure and HLA in healthy donors. Overall study findings and caveats: An apparent linkage of common viral pathogens to several of the most significant clusters emerged in a later analysis.

PCR employed 60 Vbeta and 13 Jbeta primers. TCRdb's table, derived via immunoSEQ multiplex PCR, lists solely in-frame clones and lacks some. The data contain over 150,000 clones, more than 65% of them seen just once; the ten biggest clones take up 1.5% to 1.7%. About this clone itself: The antigen remains undetermined.

In germline, CDR1 is SGHTS, CDR2 YDEGEE. The CDR3 has 14 amino acids. With 4 bases removed from V and 0 bases from J, the gap between germline ends came to 10 bases. Sample: PBMCs. The rearrangement uses TRBV5-8 and TRBJ1-2; D is possibly TRBD1 (6 bases). The receptor's source is a girl under 18 in good health and CMV-seropositive. In nucleotides, the CDR3 is TGTGCCAGCAGCAGGGACACTACTAACTATGGCTACACCTTC. It is translated as CASSRDTTNYGYTF.